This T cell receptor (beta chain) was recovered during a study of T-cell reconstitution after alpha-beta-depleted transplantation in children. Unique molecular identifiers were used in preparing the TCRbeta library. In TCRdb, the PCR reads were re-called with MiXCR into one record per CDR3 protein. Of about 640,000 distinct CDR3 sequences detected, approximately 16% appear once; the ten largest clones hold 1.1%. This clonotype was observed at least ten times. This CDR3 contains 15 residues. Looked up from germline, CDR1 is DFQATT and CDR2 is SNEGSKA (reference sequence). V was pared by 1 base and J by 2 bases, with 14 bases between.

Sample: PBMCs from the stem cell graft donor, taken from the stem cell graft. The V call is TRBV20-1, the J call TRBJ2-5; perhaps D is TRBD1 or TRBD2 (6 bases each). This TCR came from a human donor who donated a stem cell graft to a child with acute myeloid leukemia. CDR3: CSARAGAARQETQYF. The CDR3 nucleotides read TGCAGTGCTAGAGCGGGGGCGGCCCGACAAGAGACCCAGTACTTC.